Frequency places the clone carrying this T cell receptor beta chain as medium-sized. This specimen comes from a study of T cell clusters in autoimmune cytopenias. Germline CDR1 and CDR2: SGHDT and YYEEEE. The CDR3 sequence is 14 residues long. TRB was amplified by touch-down multiplex PCR, primer pools A and B combined. TCRdb reprocessed the multiplex PCR reads, with one entry per CDR3 protein and no DNA. The record lists about 6,100 distinct CDR3 sequences, of which the ten most abundant hold about 5.2%. About 37,500 genome equivalents of blood DNA were amplified for TRB. The sample was also reused in another study, on T cell repertoires in aging, cancer and after chemotherapy.

The source of this sequence is a human donor in good health. The chain carries TRBV5-6 and TRBJ2-3. The sequenced sample was peripheral blood. CDR3 amino acids: CASSLGTSTDTQYF.